The clone carrying this T cell receptor beta chain was seen ten or more times. The entry originates in a study of T cells in Graves' hyperthyroidism and ophthalmopathy. About the study: Peripheral blood was taken when the disease was first diagnosed, before any treatment began.

Germline V gene sequence: CDR1 SNHLY, CDR2 FYNNEI. J lost 5 bases, V lost 6 bases, and 8 bases had no gene match. The CDR3 consists of 14 residues. It was RNA transcripts that yielded the amplified TCR beta CDR3 regions. The HTBI set primed first-round TCR CDR3 RT-PCR. TCRdb passed the multiplex PCR reads through MiXCR, listing each CDR3 protein once. Among hundreds of thousands of distinct CDR3 sequences listed, roughly 14% were seen once. With duration under 3 months, ophthalmopathy was active: Clinical Activity Score at least 3, NOSPECS at least 4. Patients with uncontrolled infections, other autoimmune diseases, pregnancy or lactation were excluded.

Sequencing was carried out using blood. The receptor comes from a man between 18 and 35 years old with Graves' ophthalmopathy. The chain couples TRBV2 to TRBJ1-1, with 8 bases fitting TRBD1. The CDR3 region is CASSATGGRTEAFF. CDR3 nucleotides: TGTGCCAGCAGCGCAACAGGGGGTCGGACTGAAGCTTTCTTT.